Sequencing of this T cell receptor (beta chain) was carried out in a study of OX40 agonist ivuxolimab in advanced cancers. Study background: Patients were dosed intravenously with ivuxolimab at 0.01 to 10 mg/kg every 2 weeks.

Method: immunoSEQ multiplex PCR; TCRdb's copy keeps in-frame clones and lacks some. The sample records 55,000 to 65,000 clones, about nine tenths being singletons. The CDR3 runs to 15 residues. Germline assignment: CDR1 MNHEY and CDR2 SMNVEV (reference sequence). With V trimmed by 3 bases and J by 4 bases, 3 bases remained unmatched. The rearrangement links TRBV27 to TRBJ2-1; 10 bases are shared with TRBD2. The sequence derives from an adult with an advanced solid tumor such as melanoma, head and neck, liver or kidney cancer. This sample comprised CD4+ or CD8+ T cells sorted from blood, obtained in a trial of the OX40 agonist ivuxolimab. The DNA of the CDR3 is TGTGCCAGCAGTTTCATAGCGGGGGGTTACAATGAGCAGTTCTTC. It is translated as CASSFIAGGYNEQFF.